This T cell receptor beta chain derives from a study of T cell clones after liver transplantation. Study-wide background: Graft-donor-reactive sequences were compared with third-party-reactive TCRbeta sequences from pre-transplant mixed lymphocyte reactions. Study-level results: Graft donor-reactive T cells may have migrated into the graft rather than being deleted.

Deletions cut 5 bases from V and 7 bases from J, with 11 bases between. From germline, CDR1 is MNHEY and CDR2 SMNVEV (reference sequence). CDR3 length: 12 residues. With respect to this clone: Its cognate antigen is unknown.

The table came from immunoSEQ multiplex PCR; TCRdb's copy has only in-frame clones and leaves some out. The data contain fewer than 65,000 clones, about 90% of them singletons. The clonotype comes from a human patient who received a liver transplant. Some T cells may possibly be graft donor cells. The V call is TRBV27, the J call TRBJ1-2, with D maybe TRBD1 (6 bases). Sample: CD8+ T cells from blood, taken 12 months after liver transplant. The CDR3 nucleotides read TGTGCCAGCAGTCCGAGGGGGGGTGGCTACACCTTC. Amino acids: CASSPRGGGYTF.